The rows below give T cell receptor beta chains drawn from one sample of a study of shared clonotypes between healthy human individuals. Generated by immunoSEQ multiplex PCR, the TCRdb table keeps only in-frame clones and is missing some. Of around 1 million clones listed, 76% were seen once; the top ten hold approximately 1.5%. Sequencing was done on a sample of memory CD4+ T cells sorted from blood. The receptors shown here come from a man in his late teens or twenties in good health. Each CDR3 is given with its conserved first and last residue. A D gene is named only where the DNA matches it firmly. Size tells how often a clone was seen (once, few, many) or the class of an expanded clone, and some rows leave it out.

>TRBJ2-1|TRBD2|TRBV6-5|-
CASSYSGTTYNEQFF
TGTGCCAGCAGTTACTCCGGGACTACCTACAATGAGCAGTTCTTC
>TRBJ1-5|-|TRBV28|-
CASRYSGAWQSNQPQHF
TGTGCCAGCAGATATTCGGGCGCATGGCAGAGCAATCAGCCCCAGCATTTT
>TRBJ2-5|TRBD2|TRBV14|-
CASSPLTGGQETQYF
TGTGCCAGCAGCCCACTGACGGGGGGGCAGGAGACCCAGTACTTC
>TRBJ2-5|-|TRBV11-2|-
CASSAVSRDQYF
TGTGCCAGCAGCGCGGTAAGCCGGGACCAGTACTTC
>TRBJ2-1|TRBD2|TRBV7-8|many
CASSPSGGPYNEQFF
TGTGCCAGCAGCCCCAGCGGGGGACCCTACAATGAGCAGTTCTTC
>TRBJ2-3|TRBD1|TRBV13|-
CASSFRRTGGTDTQYF
TGTGCCAGCAGCTTCCGGAGGACAGGGGGCACAGATACGCAGTATTTT
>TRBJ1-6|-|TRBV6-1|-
CASSEAAINSPLHF
TGTGCCAGCAGTGAAGCTGCCATCAATTCACCCCTCCACTTT
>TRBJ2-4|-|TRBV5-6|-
CASSLLARDKNIQYF
TGTGCCAGCAGCCTACTAGCTAGGGACAAAAACATTCAGTACTTC
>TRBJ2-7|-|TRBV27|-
CASNRRGGSYEQYF
TGTGCCAGCAACCGAAGGGGAGGTTCCTACGAGCAGTACTTC
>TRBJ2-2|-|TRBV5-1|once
CASRITELNTGELFF
TGCGCCAGCAGGATAACAGAGTTGAACACCGGGGAGCTGTTTTTT
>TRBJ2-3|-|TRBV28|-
CASSLGGDPDTQYF
TGTGCCAGCAGTTTAGGCGGGGACCCAGATACGCAGTATTTT
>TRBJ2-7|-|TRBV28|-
CASSLPQGNPYEQYF
TGTGCCAGCAGTTTACCCCAGGGAAACCCCTACGAGCAGTACTTC
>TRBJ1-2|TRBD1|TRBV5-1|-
CASSLAATGDGGYTF
TGCGCCAGCAGCTTGGCGGCGACAGGGGATGGTGGCTACACCTTC
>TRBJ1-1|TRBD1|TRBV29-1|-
CSVQQGARNTEAFF
TGCAGCGTCCAACAGGGGGCCAGGAACACTGAAGCTTTCTTT
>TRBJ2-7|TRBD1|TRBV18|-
CASSPTTGVHEQYF
TGTGCCAGCTCACCAACTACAGGGGTCCACGAGCAGTACTTC
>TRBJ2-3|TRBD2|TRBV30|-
CAWSREKGGLAGADTQYF
TGTGCCTGGAGTAGGGAGAAGGGGGGACTAGCGGGAGCAGATACGCAGTATTTT
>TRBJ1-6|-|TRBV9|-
CASSVGGQSFSNSPLHF
TGTGCCAGCAGCGTAGGCGGACAGAGTTTCTCAAATTCACCCCTCCACTTT
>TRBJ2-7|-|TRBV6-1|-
CASTEEVAGRYEQYF
TGTGCCAGCACCGAGGAAGTCGCAGGTCGCTACGAGCAGTACTTC
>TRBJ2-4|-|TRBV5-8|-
CASSLDDRAKNIQYF
TGTGCCAGCAGCTTGGACGACCGGGCCAAAAACATTCAGTACTTC
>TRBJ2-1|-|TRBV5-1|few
CASSSRVEYNEQFF
TGCGCCAGCAGCTCCAGGGTGGAGTACAATGAGCAGTTCTTC
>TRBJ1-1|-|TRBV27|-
CASSLGGVSTEAFF
TGTGCCAGCAGTTTAGGAGGGGTTAGTACTGAAGCTTTCTTT
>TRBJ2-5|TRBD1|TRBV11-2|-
CASSSSDRTETQYF
TGTGCCAGCAGCTCGTCGGACAGGACAGAGACCCAGTACTTC
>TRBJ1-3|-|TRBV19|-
CASRPGLLFSGNTIYF
TGTGCCAGTAGGCCGGGCCTATTATTCTCTGGAAACACCATATATTTT
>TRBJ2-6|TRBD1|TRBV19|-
CASSRTAGGERSGANVLTF
TGTGCCAGTAGTCGAACCGCAGGGGGCGAACGCTCTGGGGCCAACGTCCTGACTTTC
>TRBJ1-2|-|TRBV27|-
CASTSTVGTSYGYTF
TGTGCCAGCACCTCCACGGTAGGGACTTCCTATGGCTACACCTTC
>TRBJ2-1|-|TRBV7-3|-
CASSFGAFPLAEQFF
TGTGCCAGCAGCTTCGGAGCCTTCCCCTTGGCTGAGCAGTTCTTC
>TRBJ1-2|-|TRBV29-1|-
CSVEGYGYTF
TGCAGCGTTGAAGGGTATGGCTACACCTTC
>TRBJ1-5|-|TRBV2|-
CASSGTDYQPQHF
TGTGCCAGCAGTGGGACAGACTATCAGCCCCAGCATTTT
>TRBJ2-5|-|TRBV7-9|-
CASSNGTMYQETQYF
TGTGCCAGCAGTAACGGGACGATGTACCAAGAGACCCAGTACTTC
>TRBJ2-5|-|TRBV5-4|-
CASSLVGRAVIQETQYF
TGTGCCAGCAGCTTGGTGGGTAGGGCGGTCATCCAAGAGACCCAGTACTTC
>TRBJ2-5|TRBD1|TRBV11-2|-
CASSQGTAETQYF
TGTGCCAGCAGCCAGGGGACAGCGGAGACCCAGTACTTC
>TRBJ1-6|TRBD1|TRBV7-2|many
CASRFSGGGNSPLHF
TGTGCCAGCAGGTTCTCAGGGGGGGGTAATTCACCCCTCCACTTT
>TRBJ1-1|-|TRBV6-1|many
CASSIEGSSTEAFF
TGTGCCAGCAGTATCGAGGGGAGTAGCACTGAAGCTTTCTTT
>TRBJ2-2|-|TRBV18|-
CASSPMGYQGTGELFF
TGTGCCAGCTCACCAATGGGTTACCAGGGGACCGGGGAGCTGTTTTTT
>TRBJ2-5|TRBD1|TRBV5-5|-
CASSLAGQGETQYF
TGTGCCAGCAGCTTGGCGGGACAGGGAGAGACCCAGTACTTC
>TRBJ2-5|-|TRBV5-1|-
CASRGALVQETQYF
TGCGCCAGCAGGGGGGCCCTCGTCCAAGAGACCCAGTACTTC
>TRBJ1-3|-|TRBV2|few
CASRPDSGSGNTIYF
TGTGCCAGCAGACCCGACTCAGGCTCTGGAAACACCATATATTTT
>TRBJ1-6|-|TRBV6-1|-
CASSSPGIDNSPLHF
TGTGCCAGCAGCTCCCCGGGGATTGATAATTCACCCCTCCACTTT
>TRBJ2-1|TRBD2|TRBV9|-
CASSPHHSGRSSYNEQFF
TGTGCCAGCAGCCCCCATCATAGCGGGAGGAGCTCCTACAATGAGCAGTTCTTC
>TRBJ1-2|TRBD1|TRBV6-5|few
CASSLTGDYGYTF
TGTGCCAGCAGTTTGACAGGGGACTATGGCTACACCTTC
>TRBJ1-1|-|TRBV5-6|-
CASSSPRRQGVNTEAFF
TGTGCCAGCAGCTCACCCCGAAGGCAGGGCGTGAACACTGAAGCTTTCTTT
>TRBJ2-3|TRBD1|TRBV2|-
CASSEATGQANTQYF
TGTGCCAGCAGTGAAGCCACAGGACAGGCAAATACGCAGTATTTT
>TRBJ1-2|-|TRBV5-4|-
CASSLAAQSNYGYTF
TGTGCCAGCAGCTTGGCCGCACAATCTAACTATGGCTACACCTTC
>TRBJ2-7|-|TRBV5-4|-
CASSLVAVRGNEQYF
TGTGCCAGCAGCTTGGTAGCCGTCAGAGGCAACGAGCAGTACTTC
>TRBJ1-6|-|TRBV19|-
CASGGGQNNSPLHF
TGTGCCAGTGGAGGCGGGCAGAATAATTCACCCCTCCACTTT
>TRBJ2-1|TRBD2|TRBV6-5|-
CASRASSGSHEQFF
TGTGCCAGCCGGGCGTCTAGCGGGAGCCATGAGCAGTTCTTC
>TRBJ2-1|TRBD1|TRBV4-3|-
CASSQGVPGQGTEQFF
TGCGCCAGCAGCCAAGGGGTCCCGGGACAGGGAACTGAGCAGTTCTTC
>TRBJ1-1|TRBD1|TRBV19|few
CASIRQGGMNTEAFF
TGTGCCAGTATCCGACAGGGCGGGATGAACACTGAAGCTTTCTTT
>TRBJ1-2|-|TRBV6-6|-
CASTPDLEVSYTF
TGTGCCAGCACCCCGGATCTGGAGGTGAGCTACACCTTC
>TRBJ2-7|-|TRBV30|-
CAWSVRSAYEQYF
TGTGCCTGGAGTGTGAGGTCGGCTTACGAGCAGTACTTC
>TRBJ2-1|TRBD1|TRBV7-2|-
CASSLGTGSNEQFF
TGTGCCAGCAGCTTAGGGACAGGGTCCAATGAGCAGTTCTTC
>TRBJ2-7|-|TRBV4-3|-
CASSQERDVSSYEQYF
TGCGCCAGCAGCCAAGAGAGGGACGTGAGCTCCTACGAGCAGTACTTC
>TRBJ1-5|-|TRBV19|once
CASSIGQQGNQPQHF
TGTGCCAGTAGTATAGGGCAGCAGGGCAATCAGCCCCAGCATTTT
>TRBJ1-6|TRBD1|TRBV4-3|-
CASSQDRTGTYSPLHF
TGCGCCAGCAGCCAAGATCGGACAGGGACGTATTCACCCCTCCACTTT